What follows are 26 T cell receptor beta chains derived from one specimen sequenced in a study of neurological immune-mediated disorders. TCRdb used MiXCR to reprocess the 5' RACE reads, holding one entry per CDR3 protein. The sample has about 59,000 distinct CDR3 sequences; about 13% are singletons. Sequenced material: PBMCs. These receptors originate from an older woman with HTLV-1-associated myelopathy (HAM/TSP).

This clonotype was recorded many times. This chain uses TRBV7-6 with TRBJ2-1; D may be TRBD2 (6 bases). Germline V CDR1 and CDR2: SGHVS, FNYEAQ. Trimming took off 4 bases at V and 7 bases at J, with 8 bases between the two ends. The CDR3 contains 12 residues. The CDR3 loop is CASSSGVNEQFF. CDR3 nucleotide sequence: TGTGCCAGCAGCTCGGGAGTGAATGAGCAGTTCTTC.

This clonotype was seen many times. The V and J genes are TRBV4-1 and TRBJ2-1; 14 nucleotides match TRBD2. Losses at the gene ends were 4 bases for V and 9 bases for J; bases not matched to a gene: 11. This CDR3 comprises 17 residues. Looked up from germline, CDR1 is MGHRA and CDR2 is YSYEKL. CDR3 bases: TGCGCCAGCAGCCTTCCGGGACTAGCGGGAGTCATCGGTGAGCAGTTCTTC. Encoded protein: CASSLPGLAGVIGEQFF.

There are many counts of this clonotype. The gene calls are TRBV10-2 and TRBJ2-7; D unresolved. Germline CDR1 is WSHSY and CDR2 is SAAADI. V was cut by 9 bases and J by 5 bases, with 20 bases left in between. The CDR3 is 14 residues long. The CDR3 nucleotides are TGCGCCAGAACCGGGCTTCCAAAAGGGAACGAGCAGTACTTC. It encodes CARTGLPKGNEQYF.

A word on this clonotype: This may arise from a read error, as a much more abundant clone is one base away. A read error is likely, as this CDR3 ends without the conserved phenylalanine or tryptophan. The rearrangement joins TRBV9 to TRBJ2-1; D is unresolved. V lost 0 bases and J 3 bases, leaving 10 bases between the germline ends. Per the germline V gene, CDR1 is SGDLS and CDR2 is YYNGEE. The CDR3 sequence is 15 residues long. The CDR3 bases are TGTGCCAGCAGCGTAGCTCTCGAAGTCTACAATGAGCAGTTCTAC. This encodes CASSVALEVYNEQFY.

This clonotype has a count of ten or more. The gene calls are TRBV18 and TRBJ1-2; 7 bases fit TRBD1. There are 16 residues in the CDR3. The ends lost 0 bases at V and 3 bases at J; junction bases unmatched: 7. Germline-derived CDR1 and CDR2 are KGHSH and LQKENI. CDR3 nucleotides: TGTGCCAGCTCACCACCGAGGGGGCCGAGGGACTATGGCTACACCTTC. This codes for CASSPPRGPRDYGYTF.

This clonotype was seen ten or more times. The genes are TRBV6-1 and TRBJ2-3; D is perhaps TRBD1 (5 bases). Trimming shortened V by 6 bases and J by 0 bases, and 10 bases separated the two germline ends. The CDR3 covers 14 residues. Germline loops: CDR1 MNHNS, CDR2 SASEGT. DNA of the CDR3: TGTGCCAGCAGCTCCAGGGTTAGCACAGATACGCAGTATTTT. It encodes CASSSRVSTDTQYF.

This clonotype was counted many times. V usage is TRBV10-3 and J usage is TRBJ1-2; maybe TRBD1 (6 bases). Trimming shortened V by 2 bases and J by 0 bases, and 10 bases separated the two germline ends. This CDR3 contains 15 residues. CDR1 ENHRY and CDR2 SYGVKD come from the germline V gene. CDR3 in amino acids: CAISEKGGANYGYTF. The CDR3 DNA reads TGTGCCATCAGTGAGAAGGGGGGAGCTAACTATGGCTACACCTTC.

This clonotype was seen at least ten times. This rearrangement joins TRBV5-6 to TRBJ1-2; no clear D. V was clipped by 1 base and J by 6 bases, with 4 bases between them. Germline CDR1 is SGHDT and CDR2 is YYEEEE. The CDR3 length is 11 residues. CDR3 amino acids: CASSLFDGYTF. The DNA of the CDR3 is TGTGCCAGCAGCTTGTTTGATGGCTACACCTTC.

This clonotype has at least ten counts. The V and J genes are TRBV5-6 and TRBJ2-1; a possible D gene is TRBD1 (5 bases). From germline, CDR1 is SGHDT and CDR2 YYEEEE. The CDR3 extends over 13 amino acids. Trimming took 4 bases from V and 5 from J, leaving 10 bases between them. CDR3 coding DNA: TGTGCCAGCAGCCTGGGGCGGAACAATGAGCAGTTCTTC. It is translated as CASSLGRNNEQFF.

This clonotype was counted at least ten times. The chain has TRBV27 and TRBJ2-1, with no clear D. This CDR3 has 16 residues. In germline, CDR1 is MNHEY, CDR2 SMNVEV (reference sequence). The germline V and J ends were trimmed by 7 bases and 0 bases, with 16 bases remaining between them. In nucleotides, the CDR3 is TGTGCCAGCACCACACCTGGAGAATACTCCTACAATGAGCAGTTCTTC. Its translation: CASTTPGEYSYNEQFF.

This clonotype has a count of ten or more. This chain joins TRBV18 and TRBJ2-5, with 8 positions matching TRBD2. CDR3 length equals 15 residues. Germline CDR1 KGHSH, CDR2 LQKENI. Trimming at V came to 3 bases and at J to 4 bases, leaving 7 bases not matched to a gene. CDR3 nucleotide sequence: TGTGCCAGCTCACCGGGACTCCGGGAGGGAGAGACCCAGTACTTC. Amino acid sequence: CASSPGLREGETQYF.

This clonotype was observed at least ten times. V is TRBV20-1 and J is TRBJ2-5; 8 positions match TRBD2. V was pared by 5 bases and J by 5 bases, with 4 bases of the junction left unmatched. The germline CDR1 and CDR2 sequences are DFQATT and SNEGSKA (reference sequence). The CDR3 consists of 12 residues. As DNA, the CDR3 is TGCAGTGCTCCGACTAGCGAGGAGACCCAGTACTTC. It yields the protein CSAPTSEETQYF.

Many counts were recorded for this clonotype. Here the CDR3 DNA reads TGTGCCAGCAGCCCCCCAGACAGGGCCACTGAAGCTTTCTTT. Residues: CASSPPDRATEAFF. V gene TRBV4-2 combines with J gene TRBJ1-1; 7 positions match TRBD1. Germline values: CDR1 LGHNA, CDR2 YNFKEQ. The CDR3 runs to 14 residues. Trimming removed 4 bases from V and 4 bases from J; junction bases left unmatched: 6.

This clonotype was observed many times. This chain joins TRBV20-1 and TRBJ1-1; 9 bases agree with TRBD1. V shed 3 bases and J 4 bases; nucleotides not matched to a gene: 9. This CDR3 spans 15 amino acids. Germline-derived CDR1 and CDR2 are DFQATT and SNEGSKA (reference sequence). In DNA, the CDR3 is TGCAGTGCTAGGGGAGGAGGGACAGGGTCCACTGAAGCTTTCTTT. Its protein product is CSARGGGTGSTEAFF.

There are many counts of this clonotype. This chain connects TRBV4-1 to TRBJ2-2; TRBD2 might be the D (6 bases). This CDR3 spans 13 amino acids. Germline V gene lookup returns CDR1 MGHRA and CDR2 YSYEKL. The V and J ends lost 4 bases and 7 bases respectively, with 10 bases between them. The CDR3 sequence is CASSPGLHGELFF. The CDR3 DNA follows: TGCGCCAGCAGCCCGGGACTCCACGGGGAGCTGTTTTTT.

This clonotype has a count of ten or more. The chain uses TRBV6-5 and TRBJ1-1; TRBD1 might be the D (6 bases). The CDR3 has 14 amino acids. With 8 bases removed from V and 3 bases from J, the gap between germline ends came to 16 bases. Germline lookup yields CDR1 MNHEY and CDR2 SVGAGI. The CDR3 coding sequence is TGTGCCAGCTGTCCCGGGGGGGCCGACACTGAAGCTTTCTTT. Encoded protein: CASCPGGADTEAFF.

The sample holds many counts of this clonotype. This chain uses TRBV7-2 with TRBJ2-1; the match to TRBD2 covers 11 bases. Trimming cost V 1 base and J 10 bases; bases outside gene matches: 6. Germline loops: CDR1 SGHTA, CDR2 FQGNSA. The CDR3 loop spans 15 amino acids. The CDR3 sequence: CASSLEGLAEGEQFF. CDR3 bases: TGTGCCAGCAGCTTAGAGGGACTAGCGGAGGGCGAGCAGTTCTTC.

In its sample, this clonotype was seen many times. This rearrangement joins TRBV10-3 to TRBJ1-2, with a tentative D call TRBD1 (5 bases). Trimming left V 0 bases short and J 0 bases short, with 14 bases between. This CDR3 region has 17 residues. Germline values: CDR1 ENHRY, CDR2 SYGVKD. Written as DNA, the CDR3 is TGTGCCATCAGTGAGTCGGCGGCCAGGGCATCTAACTATGGCTACACCTTC. Its translation is CAISESAARASNYGYTF.

This clonotype appeared many times. CDR3 nucleotides: TGCGCCAGCAGCCAAGATTGGGTCAGATTCACAGATACGCAGTATTTT. Translated: CASSQDWVRFTDTQYF. V usage is TRBV4-1 and J usage is TRBJ2-3; no clear D. Trimming shortened V by 0 bases and J by 2 bases, and 12 bases separated the two germline ends. Germline CDR1 reads MGHRA; CDR2 reads YSYEKL. This CDR3 comprises 16 residues.

This clonotype was observed many times. The chain joins TRBV11-2 to TRBJ1-1; D is possibly TRBD1 (6 bases). Germline V CDR1 and CDR2: SGHAT, FQNNGV. This CDR3 is 14 amino acids long. Trimming removed 5 bases at V and 4 bases at J, with 14 bases between. Here the CDR3 reads CASSQRGGATEAFF. The CDR3 DNA sequence: TGTGCCAGCAGCCAAAGGGGGGGGGCCACTGAAGCTTTCTTT.

The sample holds many counts of this clonotype. The chain joins TRBV14 to TRBJ2-1, with D perhaps TRBD1 (5 bases). Germline V CDR1 and CDR2: SGHDN, FVKESK. The CDR3 extends over 16 amino acids. V lost 0 bases to trimming and J lost 4 bases, with 13 bases between them. CDR3 DNA sequence: TGTGCCAGCAGCCAAGAACCCAGGACAACTTACAATGAGCAGTTCTTC. Its protein product is CASSQEPRTTYNEQFF.

At least ten counts were recorded for this clonotype. The rearrangement links TRBV3-1 to TRBJ2-5, with D perhaps TRBD1 (5 bases). Germline values: CDR1 LGHDT, CDR2 YNNKEL (reference sequence). Trimming took 0 bases from V and 4 from J, leaving 15 bases between them. The CDR3 has 16 amino acids. The CDR3 DNA is TGTGCCAGCAGCCAAGATCCTGCGACAGTCACAGAGACCCAGTACTTC. Its protein is CASSQDPATVTETQYF.

The sample holds many counts of this clonotype. The chain links TRBV20-1 to TRBJ2-3, with 10 bases that match TRBD2. The trim removed 6 bases at V and 1 base at J, leaving 19 bases unmatched. The germline gives CDR1 DFQATT, CDR2 SNEGSKA (reference sequence). The CDR3 has 19 amino acids. The CDR3 DNA sequence: TGCAGTGCCGCTCCCCTCAGGACTAGCGGAGAAGCGCGCACAGATACGCAGTATTTT. This sequence encodes CSAAPLRTSGEARTDTQYF.

In its sample, this clonotype was seen many times. CDR3 bases: TGCGCCACCTCGAAGGAGGGCCGCTACAATGAGCAGTTCTTC. Protein product: CATSKEGRYNEQFF. This chain uses TRBV5-1 with TRBJ2-1, with D perhaps TRBD2 (6 bases). This CDR3 is 14 amino acids long. Germline CDR1 and CDR2: SGHRS and YFSETQ. V was shortened by 9 bases and J by 3 bases, with 16 bases between the two germline ends.

This clonotype has a count of ten or more. The CDR3 spells CASRRAGGPVGGANVLTF. For the CDR3, the DNA is TGTGCCAGCCGGAGAGCGGGAGGGCCAGTAGGAGGGGCCAACGTCCTGACTTTC. The gene calls are TRBV7-8 and TRBJ2-6, with 10 bases aligning to TRBD2. Trimming cost V 8 bases and J 4 bases; bases outside gene matches: 14. Germline V gene data show CDR1 as SGHVS and CDR2 as FQNEAQ. The CDR3 contains 18 residues.

In this sample, this clonotype turned up many times. The chain recombines TRBV10-3 with TRBJ2-1; D ambiguous. Per germline, CDR1 ENHRY and CDR2 SYGVKD. The CDR3 totals 13 residues. V was shortened by 9 bases and J by 0 bases, with 9 bases between the two germline ends. The CDR3 loop is CAIQDSSYNEQFF. In DNA form, the CDR3 reads TGTGCCATTCAGGATAGCTCCTACAATGAGCAGTTCTTC.